This T cell receptor beta chain was documented in a study of regulatory T cells in long-lasting Graves disease. Across the study: Antithyroid drugs had been taken under 3 months by newly diagnosed Graves' patients. General study findings and limits: New patients shared about a thousand public clonotypes, fewer than the approximately 2,500 shared by persistent patients.

Time point given: newly diagnosed GD, antithyroid drugs for less than 3 months. PBMC RNA served as the TCR library source. This clonotype was detected many times. Antigen unknown. Researchers made TCR beta libraries by using iRepertoire HTBI primers and running Arm-PCR on CDR3 regions. Study processing details: Sequenced samples collectively carried 60 to 75 TRBV and 14 TRBJ segments. TCRdb redid the calling of the multiplex PCR reads with MiXCR, one entry per CDR3 protein. The V and J calls reflect TCRdb's pipeline rather than the authors' work. Of roughly 380,000 distinct CDR3 sequences in the sample, around a sixth were seen once. The CDR3 covers 15 residues. With V trimmed by 6 bases and J by 2 bases, 6 bases remained unmatched.

Sample: peripheral blood mononuclear cells (PBMCs), taken at new diagnosis, from a patient treated with antithyroid drugs. The genes are TRBV12-3 or TRBV12-4 and TRBJ2-7; 11 bases fit TRBD2. This TCR was sampled from a female donor with Graves disease. CDR3 loop: CASRDTSGRPYEQYF. CDR3 sequence (DNA): TGTGCCAGCAGAGACACTAGCGGGAGACCCTACGAGCAGTACTTC.